The source of this T cell receptor beta chain is a study of cytomegalovirus exposure and HLA in healthy donors. The CDR3 sequence is 13 residues long. V was shortened by 8 bases and J by 6 bases, with 15 bases between the two germline ends. The germline gives CDR1 MNHEY, CDR2 SVGAGI. 60 Vbeta and 13 Jbeta primers were used in PCR. Assay: immunoSEQ multiplex PCR; the TCRdb copy retains only in-frame clones and omits some. The profile covers about 140,000 clones, with approximately 80% appearing a single time and 2% to 2.5% taken by the ten largest. The chain carries TRBV6-5 and TRBJ2-3, with D maybe TRBD2 (6 bases). The sequenced material came from PBMCs. The source of this sequence is a young woman in good health and CMV-seropositive. CDR3 amino acids: CASSRGVGDTQYF. CDR3 nucleotide sequence: TGTGCCAGCTCGCGGGGTGTGGGCGATACGCAGTATTTT.